Reported below is one T cell receptor beta chain. Antigen specificity is unknown. These data come from a study of radiation and T cells in renal cell carcinoma. Study details: Nephrectomy followed 15 Gy stereotactic body radiation by 4 weeks.

Data came from immunoSEQ multiplex PCR; TCRdb stores just in-frame clones and leaves some out. The table lists about 130,000 clones, about 88% of them singletons. The study's findings and limits: Pretreatment tumor biopsies were lacking, so baseline clonotypes are unknown. In blood, top tumor clones expanded by 2 weeks, shrinking by 4.

After removal of 3 bases from V and 3 bases from J, the junction contained 2 bases not matched to a gene. Germline CDR1 and CDR2: SQVTM and ANQGSEA. The CDR3 totals 14 residues. Documented time point: baseline pretreatment blood. Treatment: 15 Gy SBRT to primary tumor, nephrectomy 4 weeks later. The sample in question was blood, obtained from a patient whose treatment included radiotherapy and nephrectomy. V is TRBV29-1 and J is TRBJ2-3, with 11 bases fitting TRBD2. This receptor was taken from a woman in her forties or fifties with renal cell carcinoma. CDR3: CSVDPSGGTDTQYF. The CDR3 coding sequence is TGCAGCGTTGATCCTAGCGGGGGGACAGATACGCAGTATTTT.